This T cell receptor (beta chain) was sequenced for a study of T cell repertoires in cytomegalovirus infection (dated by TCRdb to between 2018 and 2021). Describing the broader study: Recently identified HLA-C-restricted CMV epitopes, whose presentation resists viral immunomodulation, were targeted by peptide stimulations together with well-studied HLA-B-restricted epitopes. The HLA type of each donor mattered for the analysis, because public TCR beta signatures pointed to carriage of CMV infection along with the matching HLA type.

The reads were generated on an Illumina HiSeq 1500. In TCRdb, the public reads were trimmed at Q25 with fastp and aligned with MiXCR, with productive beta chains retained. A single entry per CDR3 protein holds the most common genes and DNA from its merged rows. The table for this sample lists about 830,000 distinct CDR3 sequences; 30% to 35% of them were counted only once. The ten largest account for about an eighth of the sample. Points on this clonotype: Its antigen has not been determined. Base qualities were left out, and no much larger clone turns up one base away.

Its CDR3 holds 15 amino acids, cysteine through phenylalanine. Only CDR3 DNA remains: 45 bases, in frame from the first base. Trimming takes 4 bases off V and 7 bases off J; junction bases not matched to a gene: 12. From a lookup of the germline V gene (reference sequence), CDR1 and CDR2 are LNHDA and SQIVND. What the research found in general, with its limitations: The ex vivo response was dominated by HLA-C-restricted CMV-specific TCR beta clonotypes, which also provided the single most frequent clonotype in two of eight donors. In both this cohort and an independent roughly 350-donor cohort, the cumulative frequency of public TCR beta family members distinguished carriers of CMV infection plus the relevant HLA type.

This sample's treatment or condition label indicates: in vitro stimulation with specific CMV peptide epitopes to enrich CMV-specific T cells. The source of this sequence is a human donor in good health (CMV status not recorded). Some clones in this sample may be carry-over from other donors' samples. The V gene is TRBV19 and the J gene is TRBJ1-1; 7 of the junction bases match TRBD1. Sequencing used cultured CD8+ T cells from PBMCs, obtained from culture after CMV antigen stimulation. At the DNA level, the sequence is TGTGCCAGTAGTACCCGGGACAGAGGGAGAAATGAAGCTTTCTTT. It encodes CASSTRDRGRNEAFF.